This is a list of T cell receptor beta chains from one sample in a study of sequential checkpoint blockade in melanoma. Assay: immunoSEQ multiplex PCR; the TCRdb copy retains only in-frame clones and omits some. The repertoire has approximately 4,800 clones, 20% to 30% of them found once; the top ten carry 20% to 25%. Sequences were derived from tumor tissue (inferred from file names), sampled from a patient given nivolumab and ipilimumab in sequence. Every receptor here comes from a human donor with melanoma. Each CDR3 is given with its conserved first and last residue. The D gene is left open where the match is weak. Clone size appears in some rows only: once, few, many, or a class for an expanded clone.

j_gene | v_gene | abundance | d_gene | CDR3aa | CDR3nt
TRBJ1-4 | TRBV19 | few | . | CASRDRLPNEKLFF | TGTGCCAGTAGGGACAGACTGCCTAATGAAAAACTGTTTTTT
TRBJ2-7 | TRBV11-3 | medium-sized | . | CASSLGQQGHEQYF | TGTGCCAGCAGCTTAGGCCAACAGGGCCACGAGCAGTACTTC
TRBJ2-2 | TRBV9 | few | . | CASSVNTGELFF | TGTGCCAGCAGCGTAAACACCGGGGAGCTGTTTTTT
TRBJ2-1 | TRBV30 | . | . | CAWSVTNEQFF | TGTGCCTGGAGTGTGACCAATGAGCAGTTCTTC
TRBJ1-1 | TRBV11-3 | many | TRBD1 | CASSLRTGRNTEAFF | TGTGCCAGCAGCCTACGGACAGGGAGGAACACTGAAGCTTTCTTT
TRBJ2-6 | TRBV11-3 | . | . | CASSLGGGTDAGANVLTF | TGTGCCAGCAGCTTAGGTGGCGGAACCGACGCTGGGGCCAACGTCCTGACTTTC
TRBJ1-5 | TRBV19 | . | . | CASSMGGPQPQHF | TGTGCCAGTAGTATGGGGGGGCCGCAGCCCCAGCATTTT
TRBJ2-6 | TRBV25-1 | once | TRBD1 | CASSDGTGFSGANVLTF | TGTGCCAGCAGTGACGGGACAGGGTTTTCGGGGGCCAACGTCCTGACTTTC
TRBJ2-1 | TRBV6-8 | few | . | CASSPQGSNEQFF | TGTGCCAGCAGCCCTCAGGGGAGCAATGAGCAGTTCTTC
TRBJ2-4 | TRBV23-1 | few | . | CASSSGTPNIQYF | TGCGCCAGCAGCTCAGGGACCCCAAACATTCAGTACTTC
TRBJ2-6 | TRBV7-8 | . | . | CATVTQRANVLTF | TGTGCCACCGTAACCCAGAGGGCCAACGTCCTGACTTTC
TRBJ1-2 | TRBV28 | . | . | CASRPLHANYGYTF | TGTGCCAGCAGGCCCCTCCATGCTAACTATGGCTACACCTTC
TRBJ2-5 | TRBV15 | once | TRBD2 | CATSRVLAAQETQYF | TGTGCCACCAGCAGAGTTCTAGCGGCACAAGAGACCCAGTACTTC
TRBJ2-3 | TRBV5-1 | . | . | CASSSAGSFTDTQYF | TGCGCCAGCAGTTCCGCGGGAAGCTTCACAGATACGCAGTATTTT
TRBJ2-3 | TRBV9 | few | . | CASGPGVFTDTQYF | TGTGCCAGCGGGCCGGGGGTTTTCACAGATACGCAGTATTTT
TRBJ1-2 | TRBV28 | . | . | CASSAPNQNYGYTF | TGTGCCAGCAGCGCGCCCAACCAAAACTATGGCTACACCTTC
TRBJ2-7 | TRBV9 | few | TRBD1 | CASSETGEPYEQYF | TGTGCCAGCAGCGAGACAGGGGAACCCTACGAGCAGTACTTC
TRBJ2-7 | TRBV28 | few | TRBD1 | CASSQDSRQGREQYF | TGTGCCAGCAGTCAAGACTCCAGACAGGGCCGCGAGCAGTACTTC
TRBJ2-7 | TRBV19 | . | . | CASSAGQSRVYEQYF | TGTGCCAGTAGTGCGGGACAATCGAGGGTCTACGAGCAGTACTTC
TRBJ2-2 | TRBV23-1 | . | TRBD2 | CASSPAGEIGYGELFF | TGCGCCAGCAGCCCGGCGGGGGAGATCGGGTACGGGGAGCTGTTTTTT
TRBJ1-2 | TRBV19 | . | . | CASSIPGQNYGYTF | TGTGCCAGTAGTATACCGGGGCAGAACTATGGCTACACCTTC
TRBJ2-7 | TRBV5-1 | few | . | CASSFDFSSYEQYF | TGCGCCAGCAGCTTCGACTTTAGCTCCTACGAGCAGTACTTC
TRBJ1-1 | TRBV5-1 | . | . | CASTLAGAGTEAFF | TGCGCCAGCACCCTTGCGGGAGCTGGAACTGAAGCTTTCTTT
TRBJ2-1 | TRBV11-3 | many | TRBD2 | CASSLVLAGGYNEQFF | TGTGCCAGCAGCTTGGTTCTAGCGGGGGGATACAATGAGCAGTTCTTC
TRBJ1-4 | TRBV18 | medium-sized | . | CASSPGGSNEKLFF | TGTGCCAGCTCACCTGGGGGGTCTAATGAAAAACTGTTTTTT
TRBJ1-2 | TRBV19 | . | TRBD1 | CASSIAGQGNYGYTF | TGTGCCAGTAGTATAGCGGGACAGGGTAACTATGGCTACACCTTC
TRBJ2-1 | TRBV7-1 | . | TRBD2 | CASSLVIGLAGEDEQFF | TGTGCCAGCAGCTTAGTAATCGGACTAGCGGGAGAGGATGAGCAGTTCTTC
TRBJ1-6 | TRBV18 | . | . | CASSPPNREHNSPLHF | TGTGCCAGCTCACCACCGAACAGGGAGCATAATTCACCCCTCCACTTT
TRBJ1-2 | TRBV12-5 | few | . | CASQPRGAFGYTF | TGTGCCAGCCAACCGCGGGGGGCATTCGGCTACACCTTC
TRBJ1-2 | TRBV2 | . | . | CASSETQGWSGYTF | TGTGCCAGCAGTGAGACCCAGGGCTGGAGTGGCTACACCTTC
TRBJ2-1 | TRBV6-8 | medium-sized | . | CASSRGPDRYEQFF | TGTGCCAGCAGTCGCGGCCCAGACCGCTACGAGCAGTTCTTC
TRBJ2-7 | TRBV11-3 | . | . | CASSPRDTIYEQYF | TGTGCCAGCAGCCCCCGGGACACCATCTACGAGCAGTACTTC
TRBJ2-7 | TRBV15 | few | . | CATSRDVQGGYEQYF | TGTGCCACCAGCAGAGATGTTCAGGGTGGCTACGAGCAGTACTTC
TRBJ1-2 | TRBV4-1 | many | TRBD1 | CASSQDLGTGGAGGYTF | TGCGCCAGCAGCCAAGATCTGGGGACAGGGGGCGCAGGGGGCTACACCTTC
TRBJ2-7 | TRBV11-3 | medium-sized | TRBD2 | CASSLRGLADTYEQYF | TGTGCCAGCAGCTTACGCGGGCTAGCGGATACCTACGAGCAGTACTTC
TRBJ1-6 | TRBV30 | few | TRBD1 | CAWSVRGGANSYNSPLHF | TGTGCCTGGAGTGTGAGAGGGGGCGCGAACTCCTATAATTCACCCCTCCACTTT